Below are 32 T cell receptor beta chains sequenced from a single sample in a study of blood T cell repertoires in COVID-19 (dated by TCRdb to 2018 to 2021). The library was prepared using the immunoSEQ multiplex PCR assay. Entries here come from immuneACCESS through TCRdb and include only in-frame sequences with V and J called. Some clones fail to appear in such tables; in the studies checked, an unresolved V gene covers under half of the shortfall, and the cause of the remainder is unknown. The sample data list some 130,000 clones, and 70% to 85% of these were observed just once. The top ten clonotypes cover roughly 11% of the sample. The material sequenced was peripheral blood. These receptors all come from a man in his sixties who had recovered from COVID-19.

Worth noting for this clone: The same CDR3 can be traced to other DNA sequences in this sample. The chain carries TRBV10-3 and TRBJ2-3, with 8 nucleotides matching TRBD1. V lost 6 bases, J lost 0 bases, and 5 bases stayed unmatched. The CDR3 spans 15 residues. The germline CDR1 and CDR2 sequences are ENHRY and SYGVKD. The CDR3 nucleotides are TGTGCCATCAGCTCCCGGGACAGGAGCACAGATACGCAGTATTTT. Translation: CAISSRDRSTDTQYF.

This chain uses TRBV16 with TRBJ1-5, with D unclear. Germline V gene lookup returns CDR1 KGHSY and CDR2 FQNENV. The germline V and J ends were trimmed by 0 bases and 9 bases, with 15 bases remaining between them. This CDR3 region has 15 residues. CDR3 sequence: CASSQSDPTVTPQHF. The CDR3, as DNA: TGTGCCAGCAGCCAATCTGATCCTACCGTCACGCCCCAGCATTTT. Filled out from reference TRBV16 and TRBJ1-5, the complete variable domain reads GEEVAQTPKHLVRGEGQKAKLYCAPIKGHSYVFWYQQVLKNEFKFLISFQNENVFDETGMPKERFSAKCLPNSPCSLEIQATKLEDSAVYFCASSQSDPTVTPQHFGDGTRLSIL.

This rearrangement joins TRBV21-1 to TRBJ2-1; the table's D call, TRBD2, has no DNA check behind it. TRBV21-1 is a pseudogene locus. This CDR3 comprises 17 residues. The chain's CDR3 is CASSKETSGRAYNEQFF. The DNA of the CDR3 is TGTGCCAGCAGCAAAGAGACTAGCGGGAGGGCCTACAATGAGCAGTTCTTC.

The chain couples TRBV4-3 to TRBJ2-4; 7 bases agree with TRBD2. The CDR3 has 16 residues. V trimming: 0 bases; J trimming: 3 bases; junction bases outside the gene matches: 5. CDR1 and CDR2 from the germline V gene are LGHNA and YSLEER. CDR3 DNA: TGCGCCAGCAGCCAAGATCTAGCGGTAATCAAAAACATTCAGTACTTC. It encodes CASSQDLAVIKNIQYF.

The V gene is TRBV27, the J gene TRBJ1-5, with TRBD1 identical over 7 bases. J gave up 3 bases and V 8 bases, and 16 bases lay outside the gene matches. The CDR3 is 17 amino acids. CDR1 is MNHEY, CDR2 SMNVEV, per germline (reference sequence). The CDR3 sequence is CASRKDLGTEHNQPQHF. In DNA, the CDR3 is TGTGCCAGCCGTAAGGACCTCGGGACAGAACACAATCAGCCCCAGCATTTT.

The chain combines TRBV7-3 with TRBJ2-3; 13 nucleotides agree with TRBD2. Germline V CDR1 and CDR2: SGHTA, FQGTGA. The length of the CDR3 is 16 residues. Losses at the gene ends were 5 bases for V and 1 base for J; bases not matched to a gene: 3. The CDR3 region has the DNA TGTGCCAGCAGCGATGGACTAGCGGGAGGCACAGATACGCAGTATTTT. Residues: CASSDGLAGGTDTQYF. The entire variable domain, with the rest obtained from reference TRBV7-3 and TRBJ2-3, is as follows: GAGVSQTPSNKVTEKGKYVELRCDPISGHTALYWYRQSLGQGPEFLIYFQGTGAADDSGLPNDRFFAVRPEGSVSTLKIQRTERGDSAVYLCASSDGLAGGTDTQYFGPGTRLTVL.

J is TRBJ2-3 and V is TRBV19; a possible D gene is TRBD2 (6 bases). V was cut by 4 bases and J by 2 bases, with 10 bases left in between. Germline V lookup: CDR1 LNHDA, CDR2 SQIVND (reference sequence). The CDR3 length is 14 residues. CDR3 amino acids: CASSNPGDTDTQYF. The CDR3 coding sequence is TGTGCCAGTAGTAACCCGGGGGACACAGATACGCAGTATTTT.

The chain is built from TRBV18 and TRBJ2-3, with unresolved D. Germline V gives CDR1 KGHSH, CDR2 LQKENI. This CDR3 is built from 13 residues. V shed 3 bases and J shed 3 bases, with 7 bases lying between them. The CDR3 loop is CASSPSQTDTQYF. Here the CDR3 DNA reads TGTGCCAGCTCACCCTCACAGACAGATACGCAGTATTTT.

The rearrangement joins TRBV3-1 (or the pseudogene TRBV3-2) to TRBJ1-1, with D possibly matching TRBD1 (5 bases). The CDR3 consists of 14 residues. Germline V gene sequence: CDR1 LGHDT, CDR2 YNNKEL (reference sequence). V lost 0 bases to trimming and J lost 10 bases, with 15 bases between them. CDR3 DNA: TGTGCCAGCAGCCAAGAAAGCAGGGTAGAGAGAGCTTTCTTT. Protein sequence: CASSQESRVERAFF.

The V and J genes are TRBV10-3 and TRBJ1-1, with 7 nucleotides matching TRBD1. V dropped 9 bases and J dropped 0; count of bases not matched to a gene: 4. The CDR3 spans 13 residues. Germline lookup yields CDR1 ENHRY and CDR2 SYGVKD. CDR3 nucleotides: TGTGCCATGCGACAGGGATTGAACACTGAAGCTTTCTTT. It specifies CAMRQGLNTEAFF.

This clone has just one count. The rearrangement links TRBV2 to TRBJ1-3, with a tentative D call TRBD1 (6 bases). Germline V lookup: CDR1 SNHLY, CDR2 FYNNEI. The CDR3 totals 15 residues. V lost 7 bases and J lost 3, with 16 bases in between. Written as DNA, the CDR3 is TGTGCCAGCACCCCCAGGGGACTAAATGGAAACACCATATATTTT. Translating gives CASTPRGLNGNTIYF. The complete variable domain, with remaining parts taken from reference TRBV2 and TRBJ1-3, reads EPEVTQTPSHQVTQMGQEVILRCVPISNHLYFYWYRQILGQKVEFLVSFYNNEISEKSEIFDDQFSVERPDGSNFTLKIRSTKLEDSAMYFCASTPRGLNGNTIYFGEGSWLTVV.

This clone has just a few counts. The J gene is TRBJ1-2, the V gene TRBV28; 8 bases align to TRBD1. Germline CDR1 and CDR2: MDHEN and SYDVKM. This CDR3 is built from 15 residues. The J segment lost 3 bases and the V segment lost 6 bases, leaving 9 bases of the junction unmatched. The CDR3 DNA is TGTGCCAGCAGCTCGGACAGGGTTGTCGACTATGGCTACACCTTC. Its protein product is CASSSDRVVDYGYTF.

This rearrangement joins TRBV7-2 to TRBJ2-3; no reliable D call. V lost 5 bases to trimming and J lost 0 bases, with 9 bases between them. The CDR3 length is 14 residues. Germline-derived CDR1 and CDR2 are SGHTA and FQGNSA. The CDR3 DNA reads TGTGCCAGCAGCCCGATGAGTAGCACAGATACGCAGTATTTT. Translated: CASSPMSSTDTQYF.

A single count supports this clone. The CDR3 here is CASSYPGTSGEEEQFF. In DNA form, the CDR3 reads TGTGCCAGCAGTTACCCGGGGACTAGCGGAGAGGAAGAGCAGTTCTTC. This chain uses TRBV6-2 or TRBV6-3 with TRBJ2-1; 11 positions match TRBD2. The germline CDR1 and CDR2 sequences are MNHEY and SVGEGT. The J segment lost 10 bases and the V segment lost 2 bases, leaving 10 bases of the junction unmatched. This CDR3 region has 16 residues.

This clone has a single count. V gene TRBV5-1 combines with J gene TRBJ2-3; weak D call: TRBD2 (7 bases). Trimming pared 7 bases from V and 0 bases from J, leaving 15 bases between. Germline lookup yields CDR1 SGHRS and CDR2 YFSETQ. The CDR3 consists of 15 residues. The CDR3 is CASAGGRGSTDTQYF. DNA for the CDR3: TGCGCCAGCGCCGGGGGGCGGGGGAGCACAGATACGCAGTATTTT. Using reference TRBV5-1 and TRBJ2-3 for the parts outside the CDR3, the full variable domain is KAGVTQTPRYLIKTRGQQVTLSCSPISGHRSVSWYQQTPGQGLQFLFEYFSETQRNKGNFPGRFSGRQFSNSRSEMNVSTLELGDSALYLCASAGGRGSTDTQYFGPGTRLTVL.

This CDR3 reads CAWSGTGGNYYGYTF. The DNA of the CDR3 is TGTGCCTGGAGCGGGACAGGGGGCAATTACTATGGCTACACCTTC. The genes are TRBV30 and TRBJ1-2, with 12 nucleotides matching TRBD1. The trim removed 3 bases at V and 3 bases at J, leaving 5 bases unmatched. Germline V gene sequence: CDR1 GTSNPN, CDR2 SVGIG (reference sequence). The CDR3 spans 15 residues.

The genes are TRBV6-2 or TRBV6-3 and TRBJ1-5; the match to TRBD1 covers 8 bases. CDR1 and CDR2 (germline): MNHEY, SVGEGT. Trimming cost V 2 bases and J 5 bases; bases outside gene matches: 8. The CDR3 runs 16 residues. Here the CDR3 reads CASSYRQGAFDQPQHF. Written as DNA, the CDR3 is TGTGCCAGCAGTTACCGCCAGGGGGCGTTTGATCAGCCCCAGCATTTT.

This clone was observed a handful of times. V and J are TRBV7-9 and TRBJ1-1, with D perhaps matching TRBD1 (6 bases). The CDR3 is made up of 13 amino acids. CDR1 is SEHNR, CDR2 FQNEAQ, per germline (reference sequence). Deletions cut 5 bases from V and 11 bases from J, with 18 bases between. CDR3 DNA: TGTGCCAGCAGCCCCGATGAGGGGGGGGACGCTTTCTTT. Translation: CASSPDEGGDAFF.

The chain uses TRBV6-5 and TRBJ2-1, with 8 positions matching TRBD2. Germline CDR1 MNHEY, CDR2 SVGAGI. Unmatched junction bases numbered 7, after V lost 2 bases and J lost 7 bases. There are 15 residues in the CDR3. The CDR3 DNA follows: TGTGCCAGCAGTTACGACAGCGGGAGAGGGAATGAGCAGTTCTTC. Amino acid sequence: CASSYDSGRGNEQFF.

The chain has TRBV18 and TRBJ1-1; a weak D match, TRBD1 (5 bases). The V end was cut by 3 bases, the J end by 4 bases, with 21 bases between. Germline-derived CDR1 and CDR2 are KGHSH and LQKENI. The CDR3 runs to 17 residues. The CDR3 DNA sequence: TGTGCCAGCTCACCGAGGGGTAACGGCCGGGAGAGCACTGAAGCTTTCTTT. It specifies CASSPRGNGRESTEAFF.

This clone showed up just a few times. CDR3 sequence: CASSQGTGEGSPLHF. CDR3 coding DNA: TGTGCCAGCAGCCAAGGGACAGGGGAAGGGTCACCCCTCCACTTT. The chain joins TRBV3-1 (or the pseudogene TRBV3-2) to TRBJ1-6, with 9 bases matching TRBD1. The V and J ends lost 1 base and 10 bases, in that order; junction bases with no gene match: 5. Germline assignment: CDR1 LGHDT and CDR2 YNNKEL (reference sequence). The CDR3 is 15 residues long.

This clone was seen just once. This CDR3 is CASSRPGRGTISGNTIYF. The DNA for the CDR3 is TGTGCCAGTAGCCGACCGGGACGGGGGACTATCTCTGGAAACACCATATATTTT. The chain uses TRBV19 and TRBJ1-3; D possibly corresponds to TRBD1 (5 bases). The V gene's germline CDR1 is LNHDA and CDR2 SQIVND (reference sequence). Deletions cut 6 bases from V and 0 bases from J, with 21 bases between. The CDR3 is 18 residues long.

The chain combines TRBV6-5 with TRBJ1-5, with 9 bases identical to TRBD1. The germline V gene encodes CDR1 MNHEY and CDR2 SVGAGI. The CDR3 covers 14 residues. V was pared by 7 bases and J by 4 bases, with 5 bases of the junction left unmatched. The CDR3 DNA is TGTGCCAGCACTCTCGGGACAGGGAATCAGCCCCAGCATTTT. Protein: CASTLGTGNQPQHF.

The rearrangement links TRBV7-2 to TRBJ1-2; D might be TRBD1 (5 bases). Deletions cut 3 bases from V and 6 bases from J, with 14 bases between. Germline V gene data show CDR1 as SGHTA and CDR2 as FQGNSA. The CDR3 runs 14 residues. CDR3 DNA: TGTGCCAGCAGCTTGGATAGGGGCGGGAATGGCTACACCTTC. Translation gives CASSLDRGGNGYTF.

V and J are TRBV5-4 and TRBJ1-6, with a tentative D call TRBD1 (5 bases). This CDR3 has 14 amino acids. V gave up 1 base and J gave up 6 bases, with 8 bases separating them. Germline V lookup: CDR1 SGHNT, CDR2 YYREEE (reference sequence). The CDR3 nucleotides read TGTGCCAGCAGCTTGACAGGCTCTAATTCACCCCTCCACTTT. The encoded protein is CASSLTGSNSPLHF.

The CDR3 reads CASSLVARGTEQYF. The CDR3 region has the DNA TGTGCCAGCAGCTTAGTGGCCAGGGGAACCGAGCAGTACTTC. This chain links TRBV7-9 with TRBJ2-7, with D maybe TRBD1 (6 bases). Trimming removed 1 base from V and 6 bases from J, with 13 bases in between. CDR1 is SEHNR and CDR2 is FQNEAQ in the germline V gene (reference sequence). CDR3 length: 14 amino acids.

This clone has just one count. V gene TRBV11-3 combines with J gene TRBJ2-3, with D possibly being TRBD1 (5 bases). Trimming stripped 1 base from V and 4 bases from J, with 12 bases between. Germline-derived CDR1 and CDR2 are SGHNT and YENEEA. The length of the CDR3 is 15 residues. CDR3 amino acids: CASSLGGRAADTQYF. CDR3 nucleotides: TGTGCCAGCAGCTTAGGAGGCAGGGCGGCAGATACGCAGTATTTT.

The CDR3 coding sequence is TGTGCCAGCAGAGTCGGGGGAGGTAGGATCACTGAAGCTTTCTTT. It encodes CASRVGGGRITEAFF. The V call is TRBV2, the J call TRBJ1-1; the D gene is possibly TRBD1 (5 bases). CDR1 and CDR2 from the germline V gene are SNHLY and FYNNEI. The CDR3 runs to 15 residues. V was shortened by 6 bases and J by 4 bases, with 18 bases between the two germline ends.

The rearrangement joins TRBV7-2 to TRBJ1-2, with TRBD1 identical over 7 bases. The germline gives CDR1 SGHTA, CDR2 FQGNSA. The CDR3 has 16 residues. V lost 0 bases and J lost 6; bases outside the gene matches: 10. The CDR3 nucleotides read TGTGCCAGCAGCTTAGCACCGGGACAGTATCCCCATGGCTACACCTTC. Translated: CASSLAPGQYPHGYTF. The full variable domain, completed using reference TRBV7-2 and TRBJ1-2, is GAGVSQSPSNKVTEKGKDVELRCDPISGHTALYWYRQSLGQGLEFLIYFQGNSAPDKSGLPSDRFSAERTGGSVSTLTIQRTQQEDSAVYLCASSLAPGQYPHGYTFGSGTRLTVV.

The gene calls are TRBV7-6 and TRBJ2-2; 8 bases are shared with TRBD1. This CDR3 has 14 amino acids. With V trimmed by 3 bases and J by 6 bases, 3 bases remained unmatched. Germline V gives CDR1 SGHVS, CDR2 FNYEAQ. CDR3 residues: CASSFRQGSGELFF. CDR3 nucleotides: TGTGCCAGCAGCTTCCGACAGGGGTCCGGGGAGCTGTTTTTT.

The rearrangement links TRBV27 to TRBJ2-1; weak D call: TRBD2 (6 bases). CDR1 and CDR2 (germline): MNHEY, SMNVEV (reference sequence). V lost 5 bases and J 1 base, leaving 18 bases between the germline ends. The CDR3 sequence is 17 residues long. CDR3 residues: CASSTPSQRASYNEQFF. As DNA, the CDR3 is TGTGCCAGCAGTACCCCTTCCCAGCGGGCTTCCTACAATGAGCAGTTCTTC.

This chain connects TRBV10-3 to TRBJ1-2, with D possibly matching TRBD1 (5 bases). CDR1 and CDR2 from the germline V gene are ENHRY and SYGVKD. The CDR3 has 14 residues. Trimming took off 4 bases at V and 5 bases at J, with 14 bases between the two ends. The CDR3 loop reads CAISGRGGNYGYTF. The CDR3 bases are TGTGCCATCAGTGGCCGCGGGGGTAATTATGGCTACACCTTC.